The 10 T cell receptor beta chains below all came from one sample that was sequenced in a study of blood T cell repertoires in COVID-19. This table comes from immunoSEQ multiplex PCR, and its TCRdb copy is limited to in-frame clones, with some not included. The table records 250,000 to 350,000 clones, about four fifths of them present only once. Specimen: peripheral blood. The source is a human donor with COVID-19, enrolled during active disease. The donor label of this sample is uncertain.

The chain carries TRBV5-1 and TRBJ2-3; TRBD2 matches at 12 bases. Germline loops: CDR1 SGHRS, CDR2 YFSETQ. The CDR3 runs to 16 residues. The ends lost 0 bases at V and 4 bases at J; junction bases unmatched: 3. CDR3 in DNA: TGCGCCAGCAGCTTGGGACTAGCGGGAGTTGCAGATACGCAGTATTTT. Its translation is CASSLGLAGVADTQYF.

This clone came up once. The V gene is TRBV19, the J gene TRBJ1-1; no firm D call. Germline V lookup: CDR1 LNHDA, CDR2 SQIVND (reference sequence). With 3 bases removed from V and 4 bases from J, the gap between germline ends came to 9 bases. This CDR3 contains 13 residues. The chain's CDR3 is CASSIQRGTEAFF. The DNA of the CDR3 is TGTGCCAGTAGTATTCAGAGAGGCACTGAAGCTTTCTTT.

The chain combines TRBV6-5 with TRBJ2-7; 7 positions agree with TRBD1. The CDR3 consists of 15 residues. Germline V gives CDR1 MNHEY, CDR2 SVGAGI. V lost 7 bases, J lost 2 bases, and 11 bases stayed unmatched. The CDR3 sequence is CASTSTSGQTYEQYF. The CDR3 nucleotides are TGTGCCAGCACGTCGACCTCGGGACAGACCTACGAGCAGTACTTC.

This clone was observed once. The V call is TRBV7-3, the J call TRBJ2-1; tentative D call: TRBD1 (6 bases). The CDR3 extends over 13 amino acids. Between the trimmed V and J ends, which lost 4 bases and 8 bases, there was a span of 12 bases. Germline V lookup: CDR1 SGHTA, CDR2 FQGTGA. For the CDR3, the DNA is TGTGCCAGCAGCTCAAGCAGGGGTGATGAGCAGTTCTTC. Translated: CASSSSRGDEQFF.

V and J are TRBV4-1 and TRBJ1-6, with 11 bases that match TRBD1. The CDR3 length is 16 residues. V shed 0 bases, J shed 9 bases, and the junction held 4 bases outside the gene matches. The germline CDR1 and CDR2 sequences are MGHRA and YSYEKL. CDR3 region: CASSQELDRGLSPLHF. In nucleotides, the CDR3 is TGCGCCAGCAGCCAAGAATTGGACAGGGGGCTTTCACCCCTCCACTTT.

The chain combines TRBV14 with TRBJ2-7; tentative D call: TRBD2 (6 bases). This CDR3 has 13 amino acids. Trimming pared 4 bases from V and 7 bases from J, leaving 14 bases between. The germline V gene encodes CDR1 SGHDN and CDR2 FVKESK. CDR3 nucleotides: TGTGCCAGCAGCCCCGGGCAGGGAGGTGAGCAGTACTTC. It is translated as CASSPGQGGEQYF.

V is TRBV14 and J is TRBJ1-2; D not resolved. Germline V gene sequence: CDR1 SGHDN, CDR2 FVKESK. The CDR3 runs to 14 residues. Trimming removed 0 bases from V and 5 bases from J, with 10 bases in between. CDR3 region: CASSQEQLPYGYTF. CDR3 coding DNA: TGTGCCAGCAGCCAAGAACAGCTGCCTTATGGCTACACCTTC.

The chain has TRBV5-1 and TRBJ2-7; 8 bases are a match to TRBD1. Germline values: CDR1 SGHRS, CDR2 YFSETQ. The ends lost 0 bases at V and 2 bases at J; junction bases unmatched: 4. CDR3 size: 15 residues. CDR3: CASSLAGTGPYEQYF. In nucleotides, the CDR3 is TGCGCCAGCAGCTTGGCCGGGACAGGCCCCTACGAGCAGTACTTC.

The chain links TRBV9 to TRBJ1-4, with 7 bases fitting TRBD1. The CDR3 length is 15 residues. The germline gives CDR1 SGDLS, CDR2 YYNGEE. V lost 0 bases and J lost 5; bases outside the gene matches: 4. CDR3 sequence reads: CASSVEAGGNEKLFF. The CDR3 DNA reads TGTGCCAGCAGCGTAGAGGCAGGGGGGAATGAAAAACTGTTTTTT.

The chain combines TRBV13 with TRBJ2-1; TRBD2 might be the D (5 bases). Germline V CDR1 and CDR2: PRHDT, FYEKMQ (reference sequence). The CDR3 sequence is 14 residues long. Trimming removed 5 bases from V and 7 bases from J, with 15 bases in between. The chain's CDR3 is CASSPRTFGNEQFF. CDR3 sequence (DNA): TGTGCCAGCAGCCCCCGGACTTTCGGGAATGAGCAGTTCTTC.